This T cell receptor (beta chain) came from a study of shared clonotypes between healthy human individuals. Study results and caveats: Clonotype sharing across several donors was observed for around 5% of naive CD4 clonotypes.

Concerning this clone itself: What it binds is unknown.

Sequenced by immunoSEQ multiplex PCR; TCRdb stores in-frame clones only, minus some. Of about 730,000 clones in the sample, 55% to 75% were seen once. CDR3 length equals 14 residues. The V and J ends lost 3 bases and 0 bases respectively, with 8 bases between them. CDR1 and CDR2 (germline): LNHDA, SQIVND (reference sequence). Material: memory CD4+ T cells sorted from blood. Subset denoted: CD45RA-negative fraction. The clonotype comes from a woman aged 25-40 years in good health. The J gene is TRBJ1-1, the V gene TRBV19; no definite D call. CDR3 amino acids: CASSIVGMNTEAFF. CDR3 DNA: TGTGCCAGTAGTATCGTAGGGATGAACACTGAAGCTTTCTTT.